The sequence of this T cell receptor (beta chain) was determined in a study of beta chain features in type 1 diabetes. What was sequenced were expressed TCRB transcripts, since all of the isolated RNA had been reverse transcribed. Millions of reads was the average for naive, central memory and regulatory T cell samples. Produced via immunoSEQ multiplex PCR; TCRdb's table is partial and in-frame only. The sample includes over 120,000 clones, just over 9% of them seen just once. There are 17 residues in the CDR3. Per germline, CDR1 LGHNA and CDR2 YSLEER. V was cut by 0 bases and J by 4 bases, with 19 bases left in between. This clone was observed a few times. Its antigen is currently unknown. All of the sorted populations showed purity greater than 95%. Broader study findings: TCRB rearrangement may or may not be influenced by HLA type; here this remained unresolved.

The sequence was obtained from a man aged 18 to 29 in good health. The genes are TRBV4-3 and TRBJ2-7, with D perhaps matching TRBD2 (6 bases). The sample was central memory CD4+ T cells from blood. The CDR3: CASSQETGRGSYYEQYF. CDR3 bases: TGCGCCAGCAGCCAAGAGACGGGCCGGGGGAGTTATTACGAGCAGTACTTC.